This TCR beta chain was documented in a study of T cells after yellow fever vaccination. The CDR3 has 16 residues. Germline V CDR1 and CDR2: SGHTA, FQGNSA. Trimming shortened V by 4 bases and J by 0 bases, and 13 bases separated the two germline ends. TCRdb reanalysed the 5' RACE reads using MiXCR and keeps one entry per CDR3 protein. Of about 580,000 distinct CDR3 sequences listed, about a sixth are singletons. With respect to this clonotype: Its specificity is unknown.

Study results and limitations: Researchers noted that a small share of clonotypes showed up in both CD4 and CD8 compartments.

This sequence joins TRBV7-2 and TRBJ1-3, with D perhaps matching TRBD1 (6 bases). The receptor was derived from a man aged 18 to 35 who received the YFV17D yellow fever vaccine. Sequences were derived from PBMCs, sampled less than 6 days after the first yellow fever vaccination. The CDR3 is CASSSQQGYSGNTIYF. The CDR3 bases are TGTGCCAGCAGCTCCCAACAGGGATACTCTGGAAACACCATATATTTT.